This T cell receptor beta chain came from a study of T cells in Graves' hyperthyroidism and ophthalmopathy. This clonotype was recorded many times. Its antigen is currently unknown. There are 15 residues in the CDR3. V lost 0 bases, J lost 4 bases, and 13 bases lay in between. Looked up from germline, CDR1 is SGHRS and CDR2 is YFSETQ. Amplified regions were TCR beta CDR3 sequences from RNA transcripts. The primer set for the first-round RT-PCR of the TCR CDR3 was HTBI. In TCRdb, the multiplex PCR reads were re-called with MiXCR into one record per CDR3 protein. Here the sample spans 550,000 to 850,000 distinct CDR3 sequences, around 19% being singletons. General observations from the study: Most thyroid clonotypes expanded above 0.001 were also detected in blood. Ophthalmopathy, as predicted by the model, came a median about seven months after the prediction.

Newly diagnosed patients aged 18 to 65 had hyperthyroidism of under 2 months' duration. The TCR was taken from a woman aged 50 to 65 with Graves' hyperthyroidism that later progressed to Graves' ophthalmopathy. Sequences were obtained from blood. This chain joins TRBV5-1 and TRBJ1-1; D gene ambiguous. The CDR3 coding sequence is TGCGCCAGCAGCTTGGCCTCGGGGTCGGGCACTGAAGCTTTCTTT. It is translated as CASSLASGSGTEAFF.